A single sample gave rise to the 24 T cell receptor beta chains below, sequenced in a study of early T cells in non-severe SARS-CoV-2 infection listed by TCRdb under 2021. Library preparation was by 5' RACE. Sequencing was performed on a NextSeq 500. TCRdb's own reprocessing of the public reads used fastp at Q25 and MiXCR and kept productive beta chains. Each CDR3 protein appears once, grouped with its most common genes and DNA. This sample lists about 83,000 distinct CDR3 sequences; roughly 10% were detected once. The top ten clones comprise 8% of the sample. This sample comprised whole blood, obtained at baseline. Receptors originate from an adult who was a healthcare worker with PCR-confirmed SARS-CoV-2 infection or an uninfected control (not recorded which).

This clonotype has more than one count but fewer than ten. The germline gene is not matched at one end of the junction; a read error may be the cause. The chain combines TRBV7-8 with TRBJ2-5; 9 nucleotides line up with TRBD1. CDR3 length: 14 residues. Germline V gene lookup returns CDR1 SGHVS and CDR2 FQNEAQ. CDR3 nucleotide sequence: TGTGCCAGCAGCTTAGGCGGGACAGGGATTCTCCCAGCGTTC. It is translated as CASSLGGTGILPAF. Using reference TRBV7-8 and TRBJ2-5 for the parts outside the CDR3, the full variable domain is GAGVSQSPRYKVAKRGQDVALRCDPISGHVSLFWYQQALGQGPEFLTYFQNEAQLDKSGLPSDRFFAERPEGSVSTLKIQRTQQEDSAVYLCASSLGGTGILPAFGPGTRLLVL.

The V gene is TRBV18, the J gene TRBJ1-2; D remains ambiguous. V was clipped by 3 bases and J by 5 bases, with 10 bases between them. The CDR3 contains 13 residues. Germline V gene data show CDR1 as KGHSH and CDR2 as LQKENI. The CDR3 DNA sequence: TGTGCCAGCTCACCTGCACACCCTTATGGCTACACCTTC. Its protein product is CASSPAHPYGYTF.

This clonotype showed up just a few times. The chain links TRBV3-1 to TRBJ1-3; the D is unclear. From germline, CDR1 is LGHDT and CDR2 YNNKEL (reference sequence). The V end was cut by 4 bases, the J end by 2 bases, with 9 bases between. The length of the CDR3 is 14 residues. The CDR3: CASSPSGAGNTIYF. The CDR3 nucleotides are TGTGCCAGCAGCCCGTCCGGGGCTGGAAACACCATATATTTT.

The chain combines TRBV20-1 with TRBJ2-1, with D perhaps TRBD1 or TRBD2 (5 bases each). Trimming cost V 4 bases and J 2 bases, with 12 bases left between them. This CDR3 has 14 residues. Germline V CDR1 and CDR2: DFQATT, SNEGSKA (reference sequence). This chain's CDR3 is CSATRDHPYNEQFF. DNA of the CDR3: TGCAGTGCTACCCGGGACCATCCCTACAATGAGCAGTTCTTC.

This clonotype was counted ten times or more. This chain connects TRBV9 to TRBJ2-3, with D unclear. Per germline, CDR1 SGDLS and CDR2 YYNGEE. CDR3 length: 14 amino acids. V lost 1 base and J lost 0, with 6 bases in between. The DNA for the CDR3 is TGTGCCAGCAGCGTAAGTCATAGCACAGATACGCAGTATTTT. This codes for CASSVSHSTDTQYF.

This clonotype has at least ten counts. V is TRBV6-5 and J is TRBJ2-3, with 14 bases lining up with TRBD2. The germline V gene encodes CDR1 MNHEY and CDR2 SVGAGI. The CDR3 sequence is 16 residues long. Trimming took 5 bases from V and 9 from J; bases not matched to a gene: 10. CDR3 residues: CASSNPGTSGSVTQYF. The DNA for the CDR3 is TGTGCCAGCAGTAACCCCGGGACTAGCGGGAGTGTAACGCAGTATTTT.

The rearrangement uses TRBV7-2 and TRBJ2-7; the D is unclear. This CDR3 has 14 residues. Trimming removed 0 bases at V and 3 bases at J, with 9 bases between. Germline CDR1 reads SGHTA; CDR2 reads FQGNSA. CDR3 sequence (DNA): TGTGCCAGCAGCTTAGCCCCCACCGACTACGAGCAGTACTTC. This codes for CASSLAPTDYEQYF.

This clonotype came up a few times. The chain employs TRBV5-6 and TRBJ2-7, with D tentatively TRBD1 (5 bases). Trimming cost V 4 bases and J 4 bases, with 12 bases left between them. The CDR3 spans 13 residues. CDR1 and CDR2 (germline): SGHDT, YYEEEE. In DNA form, the CDR3 reads TGTGCCAGCAGCACGGACACAGAATACGAGCAGTACTTC. It translates to CASSTDTEYEQYF.

This clonotype has more than one count but fewer than ten. The chain uses TRBV12-2 and TRBJ1-3. TRBV12-2 is a known pseudogene. The CDR3 consists of 12 residues. In DNA form, the CDR3 reads TGTGCAAGTCGCTTCTCTGGAAACACCATATATTTT. This codes for CASRFSGNTIYF.

V gene TRBV7-9 combines with J gene TRBJ2-3; possibly TRBD2 for D (6 bases). There are 16 residues in the CDR3. V lost 1 base to trimming and J lost 5 bases, with 16 bases between them. Looked up from germline, CDR1 is SEHNR and CDR2 is FQNEAQ (reference sequence). This CDR3 reads CASSLGGLPAGDTQYF. The CDR3 DNA reads TGTGCCAGCAGCTTAGGGGGACTTCCTGCGGGAGATACGCAGTATTTT.

The sample holds many counts of this clonotype. The genes are TRBV3-1 and TRBJ2-1, with no clear D. Trimming stripped 4 bases from V and 0 bases from J, with 16 bases between. The CDR3 is 17 amino acids. Germline V gene sequence: CDR1 LGHDT, CDR2 YNNKEL (reference sequence). CDR3: CASSPRMGRISYNEQFF. CDR3 DNA: TGTGCCAGCAGCCCCAGAATGGGAAGAATCTCCTACAATGAGCAGTTCTTC.

V gene TRBV7-2 combines with J gene TRBJ2-5; 10 nucleotides line up with TRBD2. V gave up 3 bases and J gave up 2 bases; unmatched junction bases: 6. Germline-derived CDR1 and CDR2 are SGHTA and FQGNSA. The CDR3 runs to 16 residues. This CDR3 reads CASSFSSGRGQETQYF. In DNA, the CDR3 is TGTGCCAGCAGCTTTTCGAGCGGGAGGGGACAAGAGACCCAGTACTTC.

Only a few counts were recorded for this clonotype. V is TRBV19 and J is TRBJ1-5; D perhaps matches TRBD1 (6 bases). The CDR3 extends over 15 amino acids. Deletions cut 6 bases from V and 4 bases from J, with 16 bases between. Looked up from germline, CDR1 is LNHDA and CDR2 is SQIVND (reference sequence). The CDR3 DNA reads TGTGCCAGTAGCACCTGGACAGTACGAAATCAGCCCCAGCATTTT. This sequence encodes CASSTWTVRNQPQHF.

This rearrangement joins TRBV12-5 to TRBJ2-1; 8 bases align to TRBD2. This CDR3 is 13 amino acids long. CDR1 and CDR2 (germline): LGHNT, FRNRAP. J lost 8 bases, V lost 8 bases, and 8 bases had no gene match. The CDR3, as DNA: TGTGCTAGTAAGTTGCGGGAGGTCGATGAGCAGTTCTTC. Translation gives CASKLREVDEQFF.

The rearrangement joins TRBV7-6 to TRBJ2-5; D is possibly TRBD2 (6 bases). Germline V gene lookup returns CDR1 SGHVS and CDR2 FNYEAQ. V shed 5 bases and J shed 3 bases, with 25 bases lying between them. The CDR3 is 18 residues long. The CDR3 loop reads CASSRTYYGEVEKETQYF. CDR3 nucleotides: TGTGCCAGCAGCCGAACATATTACGGGGAGGTCGAGAAAGAGACCCAGTACTTC.

This clonotype was seen ten or more times. This chain uses TRBV15 with TRBJ2-3, with 7 bases fitting TRBD1. V lost 6 bases to trimming and J lost 1 base; unmatched junction nucleotides: 1. CDR3 length: 13 amino acids. Looked up from germline, CDR1 is LNHNV and CDR2 is YYDKDF (reference sequence). DNA for the CDR3: TGTGCCACCAGTACAGGGGGCACAGATACGCAGTATTTT. Its protein product is CATSTGGTDTQYF.

This chain links TRBV20-1 with TRBJ2-7; D might be TRBD1 (6 bases). V was clipped by 7 bases and J by 3 bases, with 13 bases between them. The germline gives CDR1 DFQATT, CDR2 SNEGSKA (reference sequence). CDR3 length: 12 residues. The CDR3 region is CSVQDSFYEQYF. The CDR3 region has the DNA TGCAGTGTTCAGGACAGCTTCTACGAGCAGTACTTC.

This clonotype came up a few times. J is TRBJ2-4 and V is TRBV5-5, with unresolved D. The germline V gene encodes CDR1 SGHKS and CDR2 YYEKEE (reference sequence). This CDR3 contains 15 residues. V was cut by 6 bases and J by 0 bases, with 13 bases left in between. DNA for the CDR3: TGTGCCAGCAACCCTTCCTTAGTAGCCAAAAACATTCAGTACTTC. Translated, it gives CASNPSLVAKNIQYF.

In this sample, this clonotype turned up many times. This chain connects TRBV5-1 to TRBJ2-7; TRBD1 matches 7 bases. The CDR3 loop spans 17 amino acids. Germline values: CDR1 SGHRS, CDR2 YFSETQ. Trimming at V came to 1 base and at J to 3 bases, leaving 13 bases not matched to a gene. The CDR3 bases are TGCGCCAGCAGCTTGTGGTCTGCAGGGGGTATTGGCTACGAGCAGTACTTC. Translation: CASSLWSAGGIGYEQYF.

The gene calls are TRBV5-1 and TRBJ1-5, with a tentative D call TRBD1 (5 bases). Trimming left V 2 bases short and J 7 bases short, with 16 bases between. This CDR3 region has 15 residues. The germline V gene encodes CDR1 SGHRS and CDR2 YFSETQ. For the CDR3, the DNA is TGCGCCAGCAGCTTAGACAGCTTCACCTCCCAGCCCCAGCATTTT. Its protein product is CASSLDSFTSQPQHF.

This clonotype was counted at least ten times. The V gene is TRBV7-8, the J gene TRBJ2-3; 9 positions match TRBD1. This CDR3 comprises 15 residues. The trim removed 5 bases at V and 4 bases at J, leaving 7 bases unmatched. Germline lookup yields CDR1 SGHVS and CDR2 FQNEAQ. The CDR3 coding sequence is TGTGCCAGCAGCCATCACAGGGGGCTCGCAGATACGCAGTATTTT. It translates to CASSHHRGLADTQYF.

This clonotype was seen a handful of times. The chain couples TRBV20-1 to TRBJ2-1; 13 nucleotides agree with TRBD2. Unmatched junction bases numbered 0, after V lost 6 bases and J lost 1 base. The CDR3 runs 14 residues. Germline assignment: CDR1 DFQATT and CDR2 SNEGSKA (reference sequence). CDR3 nucleotide sequence: TGCAGTGCGGGACTAGCGGGATCCTACAATGAGCAGTTCTTC. Protein: CSAGLAGSYNEQFF.

This clonotype has just a few counts. V usage is TRBV20-1 and J usage is TRBJ1-4; no firm D call. Per germline, CDR1 DFQATT and CDR2 SNEGSKA (reference sequence). The CDR3 loop spans 15 amino acids. V shed 6 bases and J shed 0 bases, with 14 bases lying between them. The CDR3 here is CSARPPGATNEKLFF. The DNA for the CDR3 is TGCAGTGCCCGTCCACCAGGTGCAACTAATGAAAAACTGTTTTTT.

In its sample, this clonotype was seen many times. V gene TRBV28 combines with J gene TRBJ1-2; D is uncertain. This CDR3 is built from 13 residues. Between the trimmed V and J ends, which lost 3 bases and 1 base, there was a span of 6 bases. The germline gives CDR1 MDHEN, CDR2 SYDVKM. In DNA, the CDR3 is TGTGCCAGCAGTTTCGACGGTAACTATGGCTACACCTTC. Its protein is CASSFDGNYGYTF.